This TCR beta chain is from a study of OX40 agonist ivuxolimab in advanced cancers. About the research overall: Ivuxolimab was delivered to patients intravenously every 2 weeks at doses spanning 0.01 to 10 mg/kg.

This CDR3 is built from 14 residues. V lost 8 bases and J 9 bases, leaving 20 bases between the germline ends. Per the germline V gene, CDR1 is LNHDA and CDR2 is SQIVND (reference sequence). Findings and limits, study-wide: More expanded clones were found, on average, in CD8+ than in CD4+ T cells. At 0.1 to 3.0 mg/kg, CD4+ and CD8+ blood T cells expanded clonally by week 6.

Note on this clone: The antigen remains unidentified.

Sequenced by immunoSEQ multiplex PCR; TCRdb stores in-frame clones only, minus some. The sample has about 46,000 clones, about 91% seen once. The study sampled blood at baseline, cycle 4 day 1, and cycle 7 day 1. The receptor comes from an adult with an advanced solid tumor such as melanoma, head and neck, liver or kidney cancer. Material: CD4+ or CD8+ T cells sorted from blood, obtained in a trial of the OX40 agonist ivuxolimab. This chain joins TRBV19 and TRBJ2-1, with a possible D match to TRBD1 (6 bases). As DNA, the CDR3 is TGTGCCAGTGCTGTCACAGGGTCGTTGGGTGAGCAGTTCTTC. Translated: CASAVTGSLGEQFF.